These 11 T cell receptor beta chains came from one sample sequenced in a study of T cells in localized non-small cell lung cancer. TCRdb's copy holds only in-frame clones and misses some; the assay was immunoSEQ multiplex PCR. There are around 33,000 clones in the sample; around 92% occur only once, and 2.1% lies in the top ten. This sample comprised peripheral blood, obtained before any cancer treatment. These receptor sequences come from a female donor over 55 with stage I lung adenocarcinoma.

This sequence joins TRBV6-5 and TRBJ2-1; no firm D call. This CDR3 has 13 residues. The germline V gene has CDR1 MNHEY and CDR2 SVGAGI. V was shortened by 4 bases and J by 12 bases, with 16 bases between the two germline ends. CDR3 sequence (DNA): TGTGCCAGCAGTTTCCGGCAAGTTGGTGGGCAGTTCTTC. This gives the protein CASSFRQVGGQFF.

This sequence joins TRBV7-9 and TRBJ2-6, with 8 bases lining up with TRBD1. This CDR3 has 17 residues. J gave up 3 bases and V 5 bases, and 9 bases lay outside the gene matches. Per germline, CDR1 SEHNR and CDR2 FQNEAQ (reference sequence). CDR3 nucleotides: TGTGCCAGCAGCCGTTCCCAGGGGGCGCTTGGGGCCAACGTCCTGACTTTC. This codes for CASSRSQGALGANVLTF.

This chain's CDR3 is CASSLDRNYGYTF. CDR3 DNA: TGTGCCAGCAGCTTGGACAGGAACTATGGCTACACCTTC. The rearrangement links TRBV5-4 to TRBJ1-2; possibly TRBD1 for D (5 bases). Germline CDR1 SGHNT, CDR2 YYREEE (reference sequence). This CDR3 contains 13 residues. Trimming left V 0 bases short and J 2 bases short, with 5 bases between.

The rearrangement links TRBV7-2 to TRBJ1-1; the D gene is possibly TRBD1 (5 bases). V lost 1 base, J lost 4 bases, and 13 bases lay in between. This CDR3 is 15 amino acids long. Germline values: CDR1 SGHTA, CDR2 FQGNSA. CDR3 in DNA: TGTGCCAGCAGCTTAGGTTCGGGACCGGTCACTGAAGCTTTCTTT. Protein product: CASSLGSGPVTEAFF.

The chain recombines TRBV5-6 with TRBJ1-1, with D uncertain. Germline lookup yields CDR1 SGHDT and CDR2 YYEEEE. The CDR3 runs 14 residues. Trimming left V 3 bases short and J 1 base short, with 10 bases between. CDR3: CASSWGPGNTEAFF. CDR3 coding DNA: TGTGCCAGCAGCTGGGGTCCAGGGAACACTGAAGCTTTCTTT.

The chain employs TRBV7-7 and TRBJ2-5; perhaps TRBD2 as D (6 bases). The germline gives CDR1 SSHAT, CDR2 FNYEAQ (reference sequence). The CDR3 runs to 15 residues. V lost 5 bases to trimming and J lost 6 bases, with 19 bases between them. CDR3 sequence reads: CASSPEGLSRKTQYF. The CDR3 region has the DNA TGTGCCAGCAGCCCCGAGGGACTGAGTAGGAAGACCCAGTACTTC.

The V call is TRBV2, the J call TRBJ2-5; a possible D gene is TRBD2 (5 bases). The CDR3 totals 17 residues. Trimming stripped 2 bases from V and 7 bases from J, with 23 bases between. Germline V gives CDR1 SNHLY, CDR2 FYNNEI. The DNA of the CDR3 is TGTGCCAGCAGTGAACGGGGATCAGGCCCAATTCCTGGGACCCAGTACTTC. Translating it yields CASSERGSGPIPGTQYF.

DNA of the CDR3: TGTGCCAGCAGCTTAGTGGGGGGGCTCGGAGATACGCAGTATTTT. This sequence encodes CASSLVGGLGDTQYF. J is TRBJ2-3 and V is TRBV7-2; perhaps TRBD2 as D (7 bases). The CDR3 spans 15 residues. V lost 1 base and J 5 bases, leaving 13 bases between the germline ends. The germline V gene encodes CDR1 SGHTA and CDR2 FQGNSA.

This CDR3 is CASHRGTSGGRAHNEQFF. The CDR3 nucleotides read TGTGCCAGTCATAGAGGGACTAGCGGGGGTCGTGCCCACAATGAGCAGTTCTTC. The rearrangement uses TRBV2 and TRBJ2-1, with 14 bases that match TRBD2. CDR1 is SNHLY and CDR2 is FYNNEI in the germline V gene. The CDR3 has 18 residues. The V segment lost 9 bases and the J segment 5 bases; nucleotides outside the gene matches: 15.

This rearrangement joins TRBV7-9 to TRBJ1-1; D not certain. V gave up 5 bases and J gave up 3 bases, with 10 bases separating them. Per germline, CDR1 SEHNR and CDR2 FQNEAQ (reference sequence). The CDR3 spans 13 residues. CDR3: CASSGRWDTEAFF. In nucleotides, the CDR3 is TGTGCCAGCAGCGGGAGATGGGACACTGAAGCTTTCTTT.

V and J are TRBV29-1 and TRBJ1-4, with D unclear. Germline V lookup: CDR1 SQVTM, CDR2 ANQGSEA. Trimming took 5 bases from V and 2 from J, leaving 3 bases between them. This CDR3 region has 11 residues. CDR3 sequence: CSVYTNEKLFF. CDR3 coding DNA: TGCAGCGTTTATACTAATGAAAAACTGTTTTTT.